This passage covers 28 T cell receptor beta chains from one sample sequenced in a study of cytomegalovirus exposure and HLA in healthy donors. PCR was performed using 60 Vbeta and 13 Jbeta primers. Clones were read by immunoSEQ multiplex PCR, and TCRdb kept only the in-frame ones, dropping some. Of around 200,000 clones in the sample, roughly 77% were seen once. The sample taken for sequencing was PBMCs. Every receptor here comes from a man aged 30-40 years in good health and CMV-seropositive.

The CDR3 here is CASSPGTSGVTDTQYF. The DNA for the CDR3 is TGTGCCAGCAGCCCTGGGACTAGCGGGGTCACAGATACGCAGTATTTT. The genes are TRBV7-9 and TRBJ2-3; 13 nucleotides match TRBD2. The trim removed 5 bases at V and 2 bases at J, leaving 4 bases unmatched. The CDR3 is made up of 16 amino acids. Germline-derived CDR1 and CDR2 are SEHNR and FQNEAQ (reference sequence).

The rearrangement uses TRBV9 and TRBJ1-6; unclear D gene. V shed 0 bases and J shed 7 bases, with 5 bases lying between them. The CDR3 is 13 amino acids. CDR1 SGDLS and CDR2 YYNGEE come from the germline V gene. CDR3 residues: CASSVDSNSPLHF. For the CDR3, the DNA is TGTGCCAGCAGCGTAGACAGCAATTCACCCCTCCACTTT.

The chain joins TRBV7-3 to TRBJ2-2; possibly TRBD2 for D (5 bases). The CDR3 covers 15 residues. Germline V gives CDR1 SGHTA, CDR2 FQGTGA. V gave up 1 base and J gave up 8 bases, with 14 bases separating them. This CDR3 reads CASSLILGSRGELFF. DNA of the CDR3: TGTGCCAGCAGCTTAATATTGGGGAGCAGGGGGGAGCTGTTTTTT.

By sample fraction, this clone is medium-sized. Other DNA sequences from this sample encode an identical CDR3 as well. CDR3 DNA sequence: TGTGCCAGCAGCCTAGGGGACAGAGCGTACAATGAGCAGTTCTTC. This encodes CASSLGDRAYNEQFF. The V call is TRBV5-6, the J call TRBJ2-1; 7 nucleotides align to TRBD1. Germline V gives CDR1 SGHDT, CDR2 YYEEEE. With 4 bases clipped from V and 4 bases from J, the junction kept 8 bases outside the gene matches. The CDR3 sequence is 15 residues long.

This rearrangement joins TRBV7-3 to TRBJ2-7; 10 bases line up with TRBD1. Germline CDR1 reads SGHTA; CDR2 reads FQGTGA. This CDR3 spans 14 amino acids. Germline trimming cut 4 bases from V and 3 bases from J; bases unmatched to any gene: 3. The CDR3 reads CASSSGTGDYEQYF. CDR3 coding DNA: TGTGCCAGCAGCTCCGGGACAGGGGACTACGAGCAGTACTTC.

Regarding this clone: Lacking the conserved final phenylalanine or tryptophan, this CDR3 likely reflects a read error. It is unclear where the CDR3 begins or ends on the DNA, so no DNA is shown, and the CDR3 is as TCRdb lists it. The chain is built from TRBV30 and TRBJ1-2; TRBD1, the table's D call, was not compared with the DNA. The germline V gene encodes CDR1 GTSNPN and CDR2 SVGIG (reference sequence). From its first to its last residue, the CDR3 has 12 amino acids. CDR3 region: CAWGVGQGPWFY.

The V call is TRBV7-9, the J call TRBJ2-5, with TRBD2 identical over 7 bases. Trimming removed 7 bases from V and 5 bases from J; junction bases left unmatched: 7. Germline V lookup: CDR1 SEHNR, CDR2 FQNEAQ (reference sequence). The CDR3 totals 13 residues. The CDR3 DNA reads as TGTGCCAGCACCCGCCCCGGGGGGGAGACCCAGTACTTC. Residues: CASTRPGGETQYF.

This chain joins TRBV9 and TRBJ2-1; D is possibly TRBD2 (6 bases). The CDR3 sequence is 18 residues long. CDR1 and CDR2 from the germline V gene are SGDLS and YYNGEE. Trimming pared 3 bases from V and 1 base from J, leaving 20 bases between. CDR3 sequence reads: CASSARPPGVWSYNEQFF. The CDR3 nucleotides read TGTGCCAGCAGCGCCCGCCCGCCGGGAGTTTGGTCCTACAATGAGCAGTTCTTC.

This chain joins TRBV13 and TRBJ1-4, with a weak D call TRBD1 (6 bases). This CDR3 is built from 16 residues. V lost 0 bases and J lost 6, with 14 bases in between. Germline V gives CDR1 PRHDT, CDR2 FYEKMQ (reference sequence). Written as DNA, the CDR3 is TGTGCCAGCAGCTTAGGCAGGGGCAGGATCGATGAAAAACTGTTTTTT. This sequence encodes CASSLGRGRIDEKLFF.

The CDR3 loop reads CASSPGRGNTEAFF. In DNA, the CDR3 is TGTGCCAGCTCACCAGGCAGGGGGAACACTGAAGCTTTCTTT. The chain links TRBV18 to TRBJ1-1; TRBD1 is a possible D gene (6 bases). Germline assignment: CDR1 KGHSH and CDR2 LQKENI. Trimming took off 2 bases at V and 1 base at J, with 8 bases between the two ends. The CDR3 runs to 14 residues.

This clone has more than one count but fewer than ten. The chain combines TRBV5-4 with TRBJ2-5, with D maybe TRBD2 (6 bases). The V and J ends lost 5 bases and 5 bases respectively, with 19 bases between them. The CDR3 covers 15 residues. CDR1 is SGHNT, CDR2 YYREEE, per germline (reference sequence). CDR3 DNA sequence: TGTGCCAGCAGTTACCGTAGCGGAGGCGAGGAGACCCAGTACTTC. Its protein is CASSYRSGGEETQYF.

The rearrangement links TRBV5-8 to TRBJ1-2, with D perhaps TRBD1 (5 bases). Trimming stripped 7 bases from V and 7 bases from J, with 14 bases between. Germline CDR1 reads SGHTS; CDR2 reads YDEGEE. This CDR3 comprises 12 residues. For the CDR3, the DNA is TGTGCCAGCTTCAGGGCAGATCCTGGCTACACCTTC. Amino acid sequence: CASFRADPGYTF.

The V and J genes are TRBV4-3 and TRBJ1-1; 7 nucleotides agree with TRBD1. CDR1 LGHNA and CDR2 YSLEER come from the germline V gene. The length of the CDR3 is 15 residues. V lost 4 bases to trimming and J lost 2 bases; unmatched junction nucleotides: 7. CDR3 nucleotide sequence: TGCGCCAGCAGCCTACTTGGACAGGTAAACACTGAAGCTTTCTTT. Its translation: CASSLLGQVNTEAFF.

V and J are TRBV5-4 and TRBJ1-6, with 12 bases that match TRBD1. The germline V gene has CDR1 SGHNT and CDR2 YYREEE (reference sequence). The J segment lost 7 bases and the V segment lost 4 bases, leaving 6 bases of the junction unmatched. CDR3 length equals 16 residues. The CDR3 is CASSVGQGARNSPLHF. The CDR3 DNA follows: TGTGCCAGCAGCGTGGGACAGGGGGCGCGAAATTCACCCCTCCACTTT.

This rearrangement joins TRBV7-2 to TRBJ2-3; 9 positions match TRBD2. Germline lookup yields CDR1 SGHTA and CDR2 FQGNSA. The junction had 11 bases not matched to a gene; V was cut back by 5 bases and J by 5 bases. The CDR3 has 16 amino acids. CDR3 in DNA: TGTGCCAGCAGCCGTCTGGGCGGGGGGGCCGGAGATACGCAGTATTTT. Translating gives CASSRLGGGAGDTQYF.

This clone was observed a single time. The chain uses TRBV5-8 and TRBJ1-2, with 7 bases aligning to TRBD1. CDR3 length: 12 residues. The ends lost 10 bases at V and 9 bases at J; junction bases unmatched: 12. Looked up from germline, CDR1 is SGHTS and CDR2 is YDEGEE. CDR3 in amino acids: CAGGQMGQSYTF. DNA of the CDR3: TGTGCCGGCGGACAGATGGGACAGAGCTACACCTTC.

DNA of the CDR3: TGCGCCAGCAGCCAAGATGGGACTAGCGGCAATGAGCAGTTCTTC. This codes for CASSQDGTSGNEQFF. V usage is TRBV4-3 and J usage is TRBJ2-1; 11 nucleotides agree with TRBD2. CDR3 length equals 15 residues. V shed 0 bases, J shed 6 bases, and the junction held 1 base outside the gene matches. CDR1 and CDR2 from the germline V gene are LGHNA and YSLEER.

The DNA of the CDR3 is TGTGCCAGTAGTATCCGGGGGGGCCCGGGAGTGGATACGCAGTATTTT. It translates to CASSIRGGPGVDTQYF. The gene calls are TRBV19 and TRBJ2-3, with 8 bases fitting TRBD2. The CDR3 is 16 residues long. Trimming took 3 bases from V and 6 from J; bases not matched to a gene: 11. CDR1 is LNHDA, CDR2 SQIVND, per germline (reference sequence).

The rearrangement links TRBV28 to TRBJ2-7; 9 positions agree with TRBD2. V shed 3 bases, J shed 0 bases, and the junction held 9 bases outside the gene matches. Germline assignment: CDR1 MDHEN and CDR2 SYDVKM. The CDR3 consists of 17 residues. In nucleotides, the CDR3 is TGTGCCAGCAGTTTCCCGGGACTAGCCCTTAGCTCCTACGAGCAGTACTTC. It is translated as CASSFPGLALSSYEQYF.

The chain combines TRBV27 with TRBJ1-2; TRBD1 matches 10 bases. CDR3 length: 16 residues. In germline, CDR1 is MNHEY, CDR2 SMNVEV (reference sequence). The V gene end was trimmed by 5 bases and the J gene end by 5 bases; junction bases not matched to a gene: 11. CDR3 protein: CASSAHDRGRRYGYTF. CDR3 in DNA: TGTGCCAGCAGTGCCCATGACAGGGGGCGCCGGTATGGCTACACCTTC.

The chain has TRBV5-1 and TRBJ1-3, with unresolved D. CDR1 and CDR2 from the germline V gene are SGHRS and YFSETQ. Trimming removed 1 base from V and 4 bases from J, with 15 bases in between. This CDR3 contains 16 residues. The CDR3 DNA sequence: TGCGCCAGCAGCTTGAGTCCTTCCGGGTTAGGAAACACCATATATTTT. This encodes CASSLSPSGLGNTIYF.

V usage is TRBV12-5 and J usage is TRBJ2-7, with 8 bases aligning to TRBD2. In germline, CDR1 is LGHNT, CDR2 FRNRAP. V was pared by 1 base and J by 2 bases, with 7 bases of the junction left unmatched. This CDR3 has 16 residues. CDR3 loop: CASGLDPGGGAYEQYF. As DNA, the CDR3 is TGTGCTAGTGGTTTGGACCCGGGAGGGGGGGCCTACGAGCAGTACTTC.

V and J are TRBV7-3 and TRBJ2-3; TRBD2 matches at 8 bases. This CDR3 spans 14 amino acids. V lost 5 bases, J lost 0 bases, and 1 base stayed unmatched. Germline V gives CDR1 SGHTA, CDR2 FQGTGA. The chain's CDR3 is CASSLAGSTDTQYF. The CDR3 DNA reads as TGTGCCAGCAGCCTAGCGGGTAGCACAGATACGCAGTATTTT.

The chain recombines TRBV5-6 with TRBJ2-5; perhaps TRBD2 as D (6 bases). The CDR3 is 15 amino acids. Trimming pared 0 bases from V and 4 bases from J, leaving 13 bases between. Germline loops: CDR1 SGHDT, CDR2 YYEEEE. The CDR3 nucleotides are TGTGCCAGCAGCTTGGATCGGGGGACGGTAGAGACCCAGTACTTC. It is translated as CASSLDRGTVETQYF.

This chain links TRBV27 with TRBJ2-7, with a possible D match to TRBD2 (5 bases). This CDR3 has 13 amino acids. Germline V lookup: CDR1 MNHEY, CDR2 SMNVEV (reference sequence). V gave up 3 bases and J gave up 7 bases, with 13 bases separating them. CDR3 nucleotides: TGTGCCAGCAGTTTGAGGGCAGTGGGGGAGCAGTACTTC. This encodes CASSLRAVGEQYF.

This clone has a single count. J is TRBJ2-5 and V is TRBV28; TRBD2 aligns across 13 bases. Trimming took 5 bases from V and 5 from J; bases not matched to a gene: 5. Germline V gene lookup returns CDR1 MDHEN and CDR2 SYDVKM. The CDR3 contains 15 residues. CDR3 loop: CASSGTSGTVETQYF. In nucleotides, the CDR3 is TGTGCCAGCAGTGGGACTAGCGGGACGGTGGAGACCCAGTACTTC.

This clone occurred a few times. The J gene is TRBJ1-3, the V gene TRBV5-4; TRBD1 agrees at 7 bases. The CDR3 sequence is 15 residues long. Germline loops: CDR1 SGHNT, CDR2 YYREEE (reference sequence). The trim removed 2 bases at V and 4 bases at J, leaving 6 bases unmatched. CDR3: CASSFSGTAGNTIYF. In DNA form, the CDR3 reads TGTGCCAGCAGCTTTAGTGGGACAGCAGGAAACACCATATATTTT.

The rearrangement joins TRBV7-9 to TRBJ1-2; 8 bases align to TRBD1. V lost 1 base to trimming and J lost 4 bases; unmatched junction nucleotides: 11. Germline CDR1 SEHNR, CDR2 FQNEAQ (reference sequence). This CDR3 has 17 residues. The CDR3 region is CASSLGRTGKKTYGYTF. CDR3 nucleotide sequence: TGTGCCAGCAGCTTAGGGAGGACAGGGAAGAAGACCTATGGCTACACCTTC.